This T cell receptor (beta chain) was documented in a study of T cell responses to AZD1222 COVID-19 vaccine. The ends lost 3 bases at V and 5 bases at J; junction bases unmatched: 7. The germline CDR1 and CDR2 sequences are SGDLS and YYNGEE. The CDR3 has 14 residues. Libraries were prepared by immunoSEQ multiplex PCR; TCRdb keeps only in-frame clonotypes and omits some of them. Of some 120,000 clones listed, approximately 88% are singletons. With respect to this clone: Its antigen is unknown.

The study, taken as a whole, reports: Targets within unmutated variant regions were reportedly found for nearly half of spike-specific TCRs. Repertoire sampling was restricted to post-peak T cell response timepoints. Spike was spanned by vaccine-associated CD4 TCRs, which were dominant at 160-218 and 743-854. It should be noted that donors were predominantly white British and more often female, and clonal diversity was possibly underestimated.

The chain carries TRBV9 and TRBJ2-7, with 8 bases fitting TRBD1. The sequence was collected from an adult in good health. Here the sequenced sample was peripheral blood, taken on day 0 of AZD1222 vaccination. CDR3 sequence reads: CASSGMDRAHEQYF. CDR3 nucleotide sequence: TGTGCCAGCAGCGGGATGGACAGGGCCCACGAGCAGTACTTC.